The source of this T cell receptor beta chain is a study of blood T cell repertoires in COVID-19. Method: immunoSEQ multiplex PCR; TCRdb's copy keeps in-frame clones and lacks some. The table has a few hundred thousand clones, roughly four fifths seen once; the top ten hold about 3.3%. This clonotype originated in a woman aged 55-69 years who had recovered from COVID-19. The sample was PBMCs or T cells enriched from blood (not recorded which).

The CDR3 protein is CSVELQGLNEKLFF. CDR3 DNA sequence: TGCAGCGTTGAACTCCAGGGCCTTAATGAAAAACTGTTTTTT. This sequence joins TRBV29-1 and TRBJ1-4, with D possibly TRBD1 on 5 matching bases. V gave up 2 bases and J gave up 4 bases, with 11 bases separating them. CDR3 size: 14 residues. Germline CDR1 is SQVTM and CDR2 is ANQGSEA. The full variable domain, its missing parts supplied by reference TRBV29-1 and TRBJ1-4, is SAVISQKPSRDICQRGTSLTIQCQVDSQVTMMFWYRQQPGQSLTLIATANQGSEATYESGFVIDKFPISRPNLTFSTLTVSNMSPEDSSIYLCSVELQGLNEKLFFGSGTQLSVL.